This T cell receptor (beta chain) was recorded in a study of CD8 T cells in Susac syndrome. Germline CDR1 MNHEY, CDR2 SMNVEV (reference sequence). The V and J ends lost 4 bases and 5 bases respectively, with 12 bases between them. The CDR3 extends over 14 amino acids. The RNA, roughly 0.5 to 1 ug, was put through reverse transcription using random hexamers. The method of amplification for TCR beta CDR3 was immunoSEQ multiplex PCR, covering 54 Vbeta and 13 Jbeta. Via MiXCR, TCRdb re-called the immunoSEQ multiplex PCR reads, giving one row per CDR3 protein. The repertoire includes 160,000 or so distinct CDR3 sequences, nearly 97% of them detected once, and about 0.15% sits in the top ten. This clonotype has just one count. Its specificity is not known. Findings of the study overall: The study's TCR sequencing and HLA analysis drew on a certain number of individuals. That number was acknowledged as relatively small.

The specimen was CD8+ T cells from PBMCs. V usage is TRBV27 and J usage is TRBJ2-1; tentatively, D is TRBD1 (5 bases). This TCR was recovered from a human donor with multiple sclerosis. The CDR3 protein is CASSYPGQNNEQFF. DNA of the CDR3: TGTGCCAGCAGTTACCCCGGACAAAACAATGAGCAGTTCTTC.